This T cell receptor (beta chain) was retrieved from a study of neoadjuvant anti-PD-1 for oral cavity cancer. Points from the study as a whole: Non-responders to neoadjuvant nivolumab had significantly more clonal PBMC T cells than responders.

Comment on this clone: Its cognate antigen is unknown.

The protocol was immunoSEQ multiplex PCR, while the TCRdb copy is restricted to in-frame clones and leaves out a portion. The table shows about 39,000 clones, with 75% to 80% occurring only once. Time point meaning: after neoadjuvant nivolumab, at surgical resection. These oral cavity squamous cell carcinomas were HPV-negative and locally advanced. PBMCs were not maintained or expanded in culture before analysis. Per germline, CDR1 SNHLY and CDR2 FYNNEI. V lost 5 bases and J lost 13, with 20 bases in between. The CDR3 runs to 14 residues. This clonotype originated in a person aged 40 to 85 with oral cavity squamous cell carcinoma. This specimen was PBMCs, taken after nivolumab (anti-PD-1) treatment. V and J are TRBV2 and TRBJ1-4; D possibly corresponds to TRBD1 (5 bases). The CDR3 here is CASSLRVGLVGLFF. The CDR3 DNA is TGTGCCAGCAGTCTCAGGGTGGGTTTAGTAGGACTGTTTTTT.